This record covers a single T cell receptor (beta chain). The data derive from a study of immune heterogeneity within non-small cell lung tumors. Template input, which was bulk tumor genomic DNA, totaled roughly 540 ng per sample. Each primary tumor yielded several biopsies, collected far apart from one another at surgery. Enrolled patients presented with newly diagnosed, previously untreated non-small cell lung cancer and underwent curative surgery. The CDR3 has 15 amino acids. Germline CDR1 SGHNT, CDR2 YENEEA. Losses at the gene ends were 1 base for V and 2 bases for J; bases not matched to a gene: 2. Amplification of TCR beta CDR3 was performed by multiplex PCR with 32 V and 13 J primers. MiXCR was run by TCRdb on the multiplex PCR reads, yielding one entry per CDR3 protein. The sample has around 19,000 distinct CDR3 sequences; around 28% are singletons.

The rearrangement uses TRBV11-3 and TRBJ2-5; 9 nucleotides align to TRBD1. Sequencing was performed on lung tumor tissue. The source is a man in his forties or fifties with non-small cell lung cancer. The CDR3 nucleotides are TGTGCCAGCAGCTTAGGGACAGGGGCACAAGAGACCCAGTACTTC. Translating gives CASSLGTGAQETQYF.